These 32 T cell receptor beta chains were all obtained from the same sample, sequenced in a study of CD8+ T cells in alopecia areata. Extracted RNA was reverse transcribed into cDNA, the sequencing template. Clones were sequenced by immunoSEQ multiplex PCR, and TCRdb holds only the in-frame ones, with some missing. Of 150,000 to 250,000 clones listed, nearly 60% are singletons. Treatment noted: oral pan-JAK inhibitor, 5-10 mg twice daily. Material: CD4+ T cells sorted from blood, obtained at week 24, from a patient treated with tofacitinib. The receptors stem from a human donor with alopecia areata.

This clone was observed a handful of times. The chain carries TRBV4-1 and TRBJ2-7; TRBD2 matches 7 bases. The junction had 20 bases not matched to a gene; V was cut back by 5 bases and J by 7 bases. Germline assignment: CDR1 MGHRA and CDR2 YSYEKL. CDR3 length: 17 amino acids. The CDR3 loop is CASSARIGGRASSEQYF. The CDR3 region has the DNA TGCGCCAGCAGCGCCCGGATTGGCGGGAGAGCCTCTAGTGAGCAGTACTTC.

This clone was found a few times. V and J are TRBV20-1 and TRBJ2-7; D remains ambiguous. The V end was cut by 3 bases, the J end by 7 bases, with 10 bases between. The CDR3 consists of 11 residues. Germline lookup yields CDR1 DFQATT and CDR2 SNEGSKA (reference sequence). CDR3 sequence reads: CSASARIEQYF. The CDR3 bases are TGCAGTGCTAGTGCGCGGATTGAGCAGTACTTC.

This clone has ten or more counts. The CDR3 DNA follows: TGTGCCAGCAGTGATATTTTGACAGGGGTAGAGACCCAGTACTTC. This gives the protein CASSDILTGVETQYF. The J gene is TRBJ2-5, the V gene TRBV2; 8 nucleotides match TRBD1. Germline V CDR1 and CDR2: SNHLY, FYNNEI. The CDR3 length is 15 residues. The V gene end was trimmed by 3 bases and the J gene end by 4 bases; junction bases not matched to a gene: 7.

This clone turned up a few times. V usage is TRBV7-9 and J usage is TRBJ2-7, with 12 nucleotides matching TRBD1. V shed 0 bases and J 5 bases; nucleotides not matched to a gene: 2. Germline CDR1 reads SEHNR; CDR2 reads FQNEAQ (reference sequence). There are 15 residues in the CDR3. The CDR3 coding sequence is TGTGCCAGCAGCTTAGCGGGACAGGGGGCCCACGAGCAGTACTTC. This sequence encodes CASSLAGQGAHEQYF.

The chain recombines TRBV9 with TRBJ1-2; TRBD1 might be the D (5 bases). The germline CDR1 and CDR2 sequences are SGDLS and YYNGEE. The CDR3 consists of 15 residues. V gave up 2 bases and J gave up 4 bases, with 15 bases separating them. The CDR3 region has the DNA TGTGCCAGCAGCGTTGACAGCCGCACCTTCTATGGCTACACCTTC. This translates into CASSVDSRTFYGYTF. The entire variable domain, with the rest obtained from reference TRBV9 and TRBJ1-2, is as follows: DSGVTQTPKHLITATGQRVTLRCSPRSGDLSVYWYQQSLDQGLQFLIQYYNGEERAKGNILERFSAQQFPDLHSELNLSSLELGDSALYFCASSVDSRTFYGYTFGSGTRLTVV.

The chain combines TRBV27 with TRBJ1-1; tentative D call: TRBD1 (5 bases). CDR3 length equals 12 residues. V was clipped by 6 bases and J by 5 bases, with 10 bases between them. Germline CDR1 is MNHEY and CDR2 is SMNVEV (reference sequence). The CDR3 region is CASRHGGTEAFF. The CDR3 bases are TGTGCCAGCAGACATGGGGGGACTGAAGCTTTCTTT.

The chain has TRBV7-2 and TRBJ2-5; TRBD1 agrees at 9 bases. Germline CDR1 SGHTA, CDR2 FQGNSA. The CDR3 runs 15 residues. V trimming: 5 bases; J trimming: 2 bases; junction bases outside the gene matches: 6. CDR3 protein: CASSTGQGPQETQYF. DNA for the CDR3: TGTGCCAGCAGCACAGGACAGGGGCCGCAAGAGACCCAGTACTTC.

This clone was observed a handful of times. V gene TRBV29-1 combines with J gene TRBJ1-1; 9 nucleotides agree with TRBD1. CDR1 and CDR2 from the germline V gene are SQVTM and ANQGSEA. V dropped 6 bases and J dropped 4; count of bases not matched to a gene: 3. The CDR3 has 12 amino acids. CDR3 sequence: CSVKTGGTEAFF. The CDR3 DNA reads as TGCAGCGTGAAGACAGGGGGCACTGAAGCTTTCTTT.

The chain links TRBV11-2 to TRBJ2-1, with TRBD2 matching over 13 bases. V was clipped by 3 bases and J by 6 bases; unmatched bases: 5. Germline CDR1 is SGHAT and CDR2 is FQNNGV. CDR3 size: 16 residues. The DNA of the CDR3 is TGTGCCAGCAGCTTTATGACTAGCGGGAGGCGCAATGAGCAGTTCTTC. Translated, it gives CASSFMTSGRRNEQFF.

This clone was observed a few times. This chain uses TRBV2 with TRBJ2-7; D possibly corresponds to TRBD2 (5 bases). Germline CDR1 reads SNHLY; CDR2 reads FYNNEI. Between the trimmed V and J ends, which lost 2 bases and 0 bases, there was a span of 11 bases. The CDR3 consists of 15 residues. The CDR3 is CASSEHPGSSYEQYF. DNA for the CDR3: TGTGCCAGCAGTGAACACCCGGGGAGCTCCTACGAGCAGTACTTC.

This clone occurred once. CDR3: CASSIRDRASNQPQHF. The CDR3, as DNA: TGTGCCAGTAGTATTCGGGACAGGGCCAGCAATCAGCCCCAGCATTTT. The gene calls are TRBV19 and TRBJ1-5, with 9 nucleotides matching TRBD1. Trimming took 3 bases from V and 1 from J; bases not matched to a gene: 4. This CDR3 is 16 amino acids long. Germline loops: CDR1 LNHDA, CDR2 SQIVND (reference sequence).

This clone turned up a few times. The CDR3: CAISDGRRASSQETQYF. CDR3 DNA: TGTGCCATCAGTGACGGGCGACGGGCGAGCAGTCAAGAGACCCAGTACTTC. This chain links TRBV10-3 with TRBJ2-5; D unresolved. Germline CDR1 is ENHRY and CDR2 is SYGVKD. Trimming took 3 bases from V and 2 from J, leaving 19 bases between them. This CDR3 is 17 amino acids long.

This rearrangement joins TRBV18 to TRBJ1-1, with 7 bases lining up with TRBD1. Germline values: CDR1 KGHSH, CDR2 LQKENI. The V gene end was trimmed by 4 bases and the J gene end by 1 base; junction bases not matched to a gene: 6. This CDR3 spans 15 amino acids. CDR3 region: CASSRTTGRNTEAFF. The CDR3 bases are TGTGCCAGCTCACGCACGACAGGGAGGAACACTGAAGCTTTCTTT.

This clone is a singleton in its sample. The rearrangement uses TRBV5-1 and TRBJ2-6; D unresolved. Germline lookup yields CDR1 SGHRS and CDR2 YFSETQ. Trimming took 5 bases from V and 1 from J, leaving 10 bases between them. This CDR3 contains 15 residues. The CDR3 region is CASRVTVSGANVLTF. As DNA, the CDR3 is TGCGCCAGCAGGGTTACAGTTTCTGGGGCCAACGTCCTGACTTTC.

V usage is TRBV20-1 and J usage is TRBJ2-7; D unresolved. Trimming left V 6 bases short and J 6 bases short, with 12 bases between. In germline, CDR1 is DFQATT, CDR2 SNEGSKA (reference sequence). CDR3 length: 11 residues. DNA for the CDR3: TGCAGTGCCGCCCGAGGTAGCGAGCAGTACTTC. Amino acid sequence: CSAARGSEQYF.

The V and J genes are TRBV19 and TRBJ2-3; perhaps D is TRBD1 or TRBD2 (5 bases each). CDR3 length: 18 amino acids. Per germline, CDR1 LNHDA and CDR2 SQIVND (reference sequence). Trimming took 3 bases from V and 0 from J, leaving 19 bases between them. The CDR3 region is CASSILRDGDSSTDTQYF. The CDR3 coding sequence is TGTGCCAGTAGTATCCTCCGGGACGGCGACTCCAGCACAGATACGCAGTATTTT.

The CDR3 region is CASRDRTAGEKLFF. CDR3 sequence (DNA): TGTGCCAGTAGAGACAGGACAGCGGGCGAAAAACTGTTTTTT. The chain is built from TRBV25-1 and TRBJ1-4; tentative D call: TRBD1 (6 bases). The CDR3 has 14 residues. Germline values: CDR1 MGHDK, CDR2 SYGVNS. The V gene lost 9 bases and the J gene lost 8 bases, with 19 bases spanning the gap. Using reference TRBV25-1 and TRBJ1-4 for the parts outside the CDR3, the full variable domain is EADIYQTPRYLVIGTGKKITLECSQTMGHDKMYWYQQDPGMELHLIHYSYGVNSTEKGDLSSESTVSRIRTEHFPLTLESARPSHTSQYLCASRDRTAGEKLFFGSGTQLSVL.

This clone was detected only a few times. The chain joins TRBV4-1 to TRBJ2-1, with D tentatively TRBD2 (6 bases). This CDR3 is built from 15 residues. V was cut by 3 bases and J by 7 bases, with 16 bases left in between. Germline CDR1 is MGHRA and CDR2 is YSYEKL. The chain's CDR3 is CASSHLGGTSNEQFF. For the CDR3, the DNA is TGCGCCAGCAGCCACCTGGGCGGGACCTCGAATGAGCAGTTCTTC.

This chain joins TRBV7-2 and TRBJ2-3; D possibly corresponds to TRBD2 (7 bases). The CDR3 is made up of 18 amino acids. The ends were cut back, 4 bases at V and 2 bases at J, with 22 bases in the middle. Germline V gene lookup returns CDR1 SGHTA and CDR2 FQGNSA. CDR3 DNA: TGTGCCAGCAGCTGGCTCCCGGGGGGCGCTCCCAACACAGATACGCAGTATTTT. It yields the protein CASSWLPGGAPNTDTQYF.

The chain recombines TRBV4-1 with TRBJ2-3; 7 bases map to TRBD2. The CDR3 is made up of 15 amino acids. The trim removed 4 bases at V and 2 bases at J, leaving 6 bases unmatched. Germline V CDR1 and CDR2: MGHRA, YSYEKL. CDR3: CASSRETSFTDTQYF. CDR3 DNA sequence: TGCGCCAGCAGCCGAGAGACTAGCTTCACAGATACGCAGTATTTT.

This clone was detected a few times. This rearrangement joins TRBV4-2 to TRBJ1-6; TRBD1 matches at 7 bases. Germline-derived CDR1 and CDR2 are LGHNA and YNFKEQ. J gave up 8 bases and V 0 bases, and 7 bases lay outside the gene matches. The CDR3 has 16 residues. In nucleotides, the CDR3 is TGTGCCAGCAGCCAAGAATCAGGGGGTGTAGATTCACCCCTCCACTTT. Its protein product is CASSQESGGVDSPLHF.

This sequence joins TRBV5-6 and TRBJ1-3; D uncertain. V was clipped by 0 bases and J by 0 bases, with 7 bases between them. Germline V gives CDR1 SGHDT, CDR2 YYEEEE. This CDR3 contains 15 residues. The CDR3 DNA follows: TGTGCCAGCAGCTTGGGTGCAGTCTCTGGAAACACCATATATTTT. Protein: CASSLGAVSGNTIYF.

The chain carries TRBV5-4 and TRBJ2-2; 11 bases line up with TRBD2. Trimming removed 5 bases from V and 7 bases from J; junction bases left unmatched: 10. Germline V lookup: CDR1 SGHNT, CDR2 YYREEE (reference sequence). The CDR3 is 16 residues long. The CDR3 spells CASRDRTSGQNGELFF. For the CDR3, the DNA is TGTGCCAGCAGGGATCGGACTAGCGGGCAGAACGGGGAGCTGTTTTTT.

V gene TRBV5-6 combines with J gene TRBJ2-5; D uncertain. The CDR3 covers 13 residues. The V end was cut by 0 bases, the J end by 1 base, with 4 bases between. The germline V gene encodes CDR1 SGHDT and CDR2 YYEEEE. The CDR3 loop is CASSLVVQETQYF. The CDR3 region has the DNA TGTGCCAGCAGCTTGGTCGTCCAAGAGACCCAGTACTTC.

The chain joins TRBV29-1 to TRBJ2-3, with D maybe TRBD2 (6 bases). CDR3 length: 11 amino acids. CDR1 and CDR2 (germline): SQVTM, ANQGSEA. Trimming left V 8 bases short and J 6 bases short, with 12 bases between. The CDR3 loop is CSPRRGDTQYF. The CDR3 DNA reads TGCAGCCCGAGGAGGGGCGATACGCAGTATTTT.

The rearrangement uses TRBV7-7 and TRBJ2-5; 7 bases are a match to TRBD1. Germline values: CDR1 SSHAT, CDR2 FNYEAQ (reference sequence). J lost 5 bases, V lost 5 bases, and 11 bases had no gene match. This CDR3 is built from 15 residues. The CDR3 loop reads CASSNSPTGYETQYF. CDR3 bases: TGTGCCAGCAGCAATTCTCCGACAGGGTACGAGACCCAGTACTTC.

This sequence joins TRBV4-1 and TRBJ2-7; 14 nucleotides agree with TRBD2. The ends lost 4 bases at V and 3 bases at J; junction bases unmatched: 8. This CDR3 has 17 amino acids. Germline assignment: CDR1 MGHRA and CDR2 YSYEKL. The CDR3 loop reads CASSREAGTSGSYEQYF. As DNA, the CDR3 is TGCGCCAGCAGCCGAGAAGCCGGGACTAGCGGGAGCTACGAGCAGTACTTC.

The rearrangement joins TRBV30 to TRBJ2-1, with D perhaps TRBD2 (6 bases). CDR3 length: 10 residues. The germline CDR1 and CDR2 sequences are GTSNPN and SVGIG (reference sequence). The V gene lost 3 bases and the J gene lost 9 bases, with 6 bases spanning the gap. The CDR3 DNA reads TGTGCCTGGAGCGGGGGTGAGCAGTTCTTC. Translated, it gives CAWSGGEQFF.

As for this clone: The same CDR3 arises from other DNA sequences in this sample as well. This chain links TRBV5-1 with TRBJ2-5; tentatively, D is TRBD1 (5 bases). V shed 2 bases and J shed 3 bases, with 8 bases lying between them. The germline V gene encodes CDR1 SGHRS and CDR2 YFSETQ. The CDR3 has 13 residues. The CDR3 DNA follows: TGCGCCAGCAGCTTAGACAGAGAAGAGACCCAGTACTTC. Its protein product is CASSLDREETQYF.

This clone showed up just a few times. This CDR3 is CAISRGPDTQYF. CDR3 sequence (DNA): TGTGCCATCAGCAGGGGTCCAGATACGCAGTATTTT. The genes are TRBV10-3 and TRBJ2-3, with D perhaps TRBD1 (6 bases). Looked up from germline, CDR1 is ENHRY and CDR2 is SYGVKD. V dropped 6 bases and J dropped 4 bases, with 8 bases sitting between them. This CDR3 contains 12 residues.

This rearrangement joins TRBV11-1 to TRBJ2-1; D gene uncertain. With 4 bases removed from V and 4 bases from J, the gap between germline ends came to 20 bases. The length of the CDR3 is 17 residues. CDR1 SGHAT and CDR2 FQDESV come from the germline V gene (reference sequence). CDR3 sequence: CASSYSIDSVPYNEQFF. Here the CDR3 DNA reads TGTGCCAGCAGCTACTCTATCGATTCTGTACCGTACAATGAGCAGTTCTTC.

This clone was recorded a few times. V gene TRBV30 combines with J gene TRBJ2-4, with D perhaps TRBD2 (5 bases). CDR3 length equals 15 residues. Trimming cost V 5 bases and J 0 bases, with 14 bases left between them. Germline V gene data show CDR1 as GTSNPN and CDR2 as SVGIG (reference sequence). The CDR3 DNA is TGTGCCTGGGCCGACTTCGGGGTAGCCAAAAACATTCAGTACTTC. The encoded protein is CAWADFGVAKNIQYF.